This T cell receptor (beta chain) was identified in a study of CD8+ T cells in alopecia areata. Treatment in this sample: oral pan-JAK inhibitor, 5-10 mg twice daily. RNA was extracted and reverse transcribed into cDNA as the sequencing template. The repertoire was sequenced with immunoSEQ multiplex PCR; TCRdb's copy has only in-frame clones and lacks some. The table records 150,000 to 200,000 clones, roughly 62% of them present only once. Germline CDR1 SNHLY, CDR2 FYNNEI. V shed 6 bases and J shed 0 bases, with 8 bases lying between them. CDR3 length equals 13 residues. This clone was seen more than once but under ten times. Its antigen is as yet unknown. Notes on the study in general: An increase in clonality over normal scalp was evident in lesional scalp, especially alopecia totalis/universalis.

This specimen was CD8+ T cells sorted from blood, taken at week 24, from a patient treated with tofacitinib. V usage is TRBV2 and J usage is TRBJ1-1; a possible D gene is TRBD1 (5 bases). This TCR came from a human donor with alopecia areata. In nucleotides, the CDR3 is TGTGCCAGCAGGGGGGACGTGAACACTGAAGCTTTCTTT. Its protein is CASRGDVNTEAFF.